This T cell receptor beta chain is from a study of graft-versus-host responses after intestinal transplantation. General study findings and limits: Individuals carrying graft-donor T cell macrochimerism showed high graft-versus-host to host-versus-graft clonal ratios in allografts.

Sequencing was performed with immunoSEQ multiplex PCR; in TCRdb, only in-frame clones are kept and a portion is missing. Of some 120,000 clones listed, more than 80% are singletons. Points on this clone: Its antigen is unknown.

The sample here was unstimulated CD4+ T cells sorted from spleen or lymph node cells, taken before intestinal transplant. This receptor was identified in a human donor who received an intestinal transplant.

As DNA, the CDR3 is TGCGCCAGCAGCTGGGGACAACGCAATTCACCCCTCCACTTT. It codes for CASSWGQRNSPLHF. V usage is TRBV5-1 and J usage is TRBJ1-6; possible D gene TRBD1, 6 bases. V was clipped by 3 bases and J by 7 bases, with 11 bases between them. The CDR3 totals 14 residues. Germline values: CDR1 SGHRS, CDR2 YFSETQ.